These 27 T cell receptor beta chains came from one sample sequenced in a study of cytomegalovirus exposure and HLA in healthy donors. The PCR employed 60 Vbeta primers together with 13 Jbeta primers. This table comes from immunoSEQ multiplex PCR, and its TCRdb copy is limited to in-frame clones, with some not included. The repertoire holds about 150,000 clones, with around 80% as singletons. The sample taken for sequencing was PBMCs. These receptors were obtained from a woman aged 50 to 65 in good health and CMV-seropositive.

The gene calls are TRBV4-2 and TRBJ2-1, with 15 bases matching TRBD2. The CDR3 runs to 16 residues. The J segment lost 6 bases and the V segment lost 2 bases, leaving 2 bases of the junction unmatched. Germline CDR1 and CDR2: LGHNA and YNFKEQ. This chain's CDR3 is CASSQRGLAGGNEQFF. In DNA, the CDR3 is TGTGCCAGCAGCCAACGGGGACTAGCGGGAGGCAATGAGCAGTTCTTC.

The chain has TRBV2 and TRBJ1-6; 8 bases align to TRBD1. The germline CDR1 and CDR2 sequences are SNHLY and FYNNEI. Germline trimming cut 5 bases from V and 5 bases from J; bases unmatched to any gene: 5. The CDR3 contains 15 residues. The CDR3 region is CASSIQGVDNSPLHF. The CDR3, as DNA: TGTGCCAGCAGTATACAGGGGGTTGATAATTCACCCCTCCACTTT. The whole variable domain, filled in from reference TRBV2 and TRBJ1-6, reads EPEVTQTPSHQVTQMGQEVILRCVPISNHLYFYWYRQILGQKVEFLVSFYNNEISEKSEIFDDQFSVERPDGSNFTLKIRSTKLEDSAMYFCASSIQGVDNSPLHFGNGTRLTVT.

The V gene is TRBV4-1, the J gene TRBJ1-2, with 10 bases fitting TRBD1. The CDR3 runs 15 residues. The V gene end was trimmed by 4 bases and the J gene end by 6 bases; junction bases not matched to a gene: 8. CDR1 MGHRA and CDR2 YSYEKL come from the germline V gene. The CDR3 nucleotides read TGCGCCAGCAGCCCAGTTGGGGGGACAGGGGATGGCTACACCTTC. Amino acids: CASSPVGGTGDGYTF.

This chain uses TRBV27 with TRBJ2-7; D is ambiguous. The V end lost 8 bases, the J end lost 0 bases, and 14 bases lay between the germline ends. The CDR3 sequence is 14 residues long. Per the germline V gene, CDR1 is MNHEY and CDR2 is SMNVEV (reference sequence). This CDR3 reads CASRRRNPSYEQYF. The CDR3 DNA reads TGTGCCAGCCGACGCAGGAATCCCTCCTACGAGCAGTACTTC.

CDR3 in DNA: TGTGCCAGCAGCCAAGAATCTAAATCCTACGAGCAGTACTTC. This sequence encodes CASSQESKSYEQYF. This chain connects TRBV4-2 to TRBJ2-7; D not certain. Germline V gene data show CDR1 as LGHNA and CDR2 as YNFKEQ. Deletions cut 0 bases from V and 1 base from J, with 7 bases between. CDR3 length: 14 residues.

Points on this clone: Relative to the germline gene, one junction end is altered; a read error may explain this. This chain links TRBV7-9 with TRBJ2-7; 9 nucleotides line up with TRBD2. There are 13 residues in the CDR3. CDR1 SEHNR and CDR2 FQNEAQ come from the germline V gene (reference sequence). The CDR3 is CSSSLGGGDEQYF. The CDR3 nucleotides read TGTTCCAGCAGCTTAGGCGGGGGGGACGAGCAGTACTTC.

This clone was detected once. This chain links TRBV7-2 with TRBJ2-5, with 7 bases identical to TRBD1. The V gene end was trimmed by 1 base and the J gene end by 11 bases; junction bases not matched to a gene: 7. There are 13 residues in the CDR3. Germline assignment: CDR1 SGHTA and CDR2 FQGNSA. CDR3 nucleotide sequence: TGTGCCAGCAGCTTAGTTGGACAGGCGGAGCAGTACTTC. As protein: CASSLVGQAEQYF.

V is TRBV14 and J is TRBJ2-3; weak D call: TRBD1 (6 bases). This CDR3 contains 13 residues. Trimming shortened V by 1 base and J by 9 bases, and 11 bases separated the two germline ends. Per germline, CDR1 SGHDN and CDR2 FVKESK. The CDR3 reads CASSQASGVTQYF. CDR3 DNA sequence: TGTGCCAGCAGCCAAGCGTCAGGGGTAACGCAGTATTTT.

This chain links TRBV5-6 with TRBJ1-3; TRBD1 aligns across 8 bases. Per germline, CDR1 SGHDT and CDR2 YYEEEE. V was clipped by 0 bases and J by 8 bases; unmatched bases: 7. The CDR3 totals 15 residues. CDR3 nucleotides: TGTGCCAGCAGCTTGGAAACCAGGGGGCGAGACACCATATATTTT. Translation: CASSLETRGRDTIYF.

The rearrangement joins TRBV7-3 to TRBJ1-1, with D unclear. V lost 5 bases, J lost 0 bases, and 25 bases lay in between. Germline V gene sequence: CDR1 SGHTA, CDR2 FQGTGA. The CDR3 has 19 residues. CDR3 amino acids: CASSQRGSRLTSMNTEAFF. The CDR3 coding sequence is TGTGCCAGCAGCCAAAGAGGTTCCCGGCTGACTTCAATGAACACTGAAGCTTTCTTT.

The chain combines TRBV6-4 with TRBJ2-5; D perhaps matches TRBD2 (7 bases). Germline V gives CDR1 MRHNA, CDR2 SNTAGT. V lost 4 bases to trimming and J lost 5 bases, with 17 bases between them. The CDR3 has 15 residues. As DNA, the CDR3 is TGTGCCAGCAGTGCCGGAACGGGGGGCGCCGAGACCCAGTACTTC. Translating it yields CASSAGTGGAETQYF.

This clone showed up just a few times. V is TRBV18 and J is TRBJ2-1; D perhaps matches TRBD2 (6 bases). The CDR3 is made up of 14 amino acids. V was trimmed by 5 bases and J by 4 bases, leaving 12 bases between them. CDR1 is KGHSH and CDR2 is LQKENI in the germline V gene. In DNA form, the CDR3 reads TGTGCCAGCTCAAGGGCTAGCGAGTACAATGAGCAGTTCTTC. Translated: CASSRASEYNEQFF. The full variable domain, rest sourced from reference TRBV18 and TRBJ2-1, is NAGVMQNPRHLVRRRGQEARLRCSPMKGHSHVYWYRQLPEEGLKFMVYLQKENIIDESGMPKERFSAEFPKEGPSILRIQQVVRGDSAAYFCASSRASEYNEQFFGPGTRLTVL.

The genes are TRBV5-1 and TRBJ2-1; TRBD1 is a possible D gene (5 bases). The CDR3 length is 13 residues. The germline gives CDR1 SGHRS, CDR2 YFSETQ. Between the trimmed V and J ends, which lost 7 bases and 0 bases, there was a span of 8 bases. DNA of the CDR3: TGCGCCAGCTCCAGGGCCTCCTACAATGAGCAGTTCTTC. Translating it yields CASSRASYNEQFF. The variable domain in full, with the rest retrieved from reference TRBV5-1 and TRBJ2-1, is KAGVTQTPRYLIKTRGQQVTLSCSPISGHRSVSWYQQTPGQGLQFLFEYFSETQRNKGNFPGRFSGRQFSNSRSEMNVSTLELGDSALYLCASSRASYNEQFFGPGTRLTVL.

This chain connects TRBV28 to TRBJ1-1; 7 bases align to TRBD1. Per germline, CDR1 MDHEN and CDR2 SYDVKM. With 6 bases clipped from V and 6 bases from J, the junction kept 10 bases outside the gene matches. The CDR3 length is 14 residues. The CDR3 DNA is TGTGCCAGCAGCCTGGGACAGCCTCTACCTGAAGCTTTCTTT. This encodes CASSLGQPLPEAFF.

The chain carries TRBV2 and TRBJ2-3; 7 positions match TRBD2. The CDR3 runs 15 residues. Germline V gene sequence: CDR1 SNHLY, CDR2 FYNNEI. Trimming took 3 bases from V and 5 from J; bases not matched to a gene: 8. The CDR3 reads CASSDFGGRGDTQYF. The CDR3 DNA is TGTGCCAGCAGTGATTTTGGCGGGAGAGGAGATACGCAGTATTTT.

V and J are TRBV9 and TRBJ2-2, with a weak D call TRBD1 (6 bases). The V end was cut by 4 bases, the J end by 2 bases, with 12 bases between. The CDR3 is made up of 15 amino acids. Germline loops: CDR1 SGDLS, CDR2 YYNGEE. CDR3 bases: TGTGCCAGCAGCCAACCCAGGGGAAACACCGGGGAGCTGTTTTTT. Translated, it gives CASSQPRGNTGELFF.

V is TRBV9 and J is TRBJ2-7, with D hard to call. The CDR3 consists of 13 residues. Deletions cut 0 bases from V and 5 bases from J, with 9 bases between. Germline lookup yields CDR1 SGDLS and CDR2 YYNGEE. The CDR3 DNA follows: TGTGCCAGCAGCGTAGGGCAGTCAAACGAGCAGTACTTC. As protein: CASSVGQSNEQYF.

The CDR3 nucleotides read TGCAGCGTCCCCAGGCCGGCGGGATTCAATGAGCAGTTCTTC. It is translated as CSVPRPAGFNEQFF. The chain uses TRBV29-1 and TRBJ2-1; D might be TRBD2 (6 bases). The CDR3 is 14 amino acids. Germline V gives CDR1 SQVTM, CDR2 ANQGSEA. Trimming stripped 6 bases from V and 6 bases from J, with 18 bases between.

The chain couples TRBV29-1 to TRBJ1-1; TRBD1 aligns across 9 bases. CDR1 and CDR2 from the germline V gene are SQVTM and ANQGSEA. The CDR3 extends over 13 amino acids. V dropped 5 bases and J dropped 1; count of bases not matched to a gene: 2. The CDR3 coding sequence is TGCAGCGTTTTGGGACAGGGGAACACTGAAGCTTTCTTT. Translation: CSVLGQGNTEAFF.

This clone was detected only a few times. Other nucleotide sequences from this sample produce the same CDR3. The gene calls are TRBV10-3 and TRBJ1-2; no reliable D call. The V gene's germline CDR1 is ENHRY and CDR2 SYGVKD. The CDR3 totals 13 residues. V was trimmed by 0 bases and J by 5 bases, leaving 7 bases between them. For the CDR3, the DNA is TGTGCCATCAGTGAGTCGAGTAGTTATGGCTACACCTTC. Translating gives CAISESSSYGYTF.

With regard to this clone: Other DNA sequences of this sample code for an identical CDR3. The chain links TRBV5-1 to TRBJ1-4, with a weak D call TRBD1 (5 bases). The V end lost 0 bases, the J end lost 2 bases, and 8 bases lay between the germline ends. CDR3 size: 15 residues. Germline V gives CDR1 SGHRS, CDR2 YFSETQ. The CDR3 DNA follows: TGCGCCAGCAGCTTGGTGGGGGGTACTAATGAAAAACTGTTTTTT. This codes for CASSLVGGTNEKLFF.

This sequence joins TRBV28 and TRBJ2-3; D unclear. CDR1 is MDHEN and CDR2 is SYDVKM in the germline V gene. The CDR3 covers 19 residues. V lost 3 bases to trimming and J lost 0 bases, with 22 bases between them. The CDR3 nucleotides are TGTGCCAGCAGTTTCATCCCCATTTTGTCTATCTCTAGCACAGATACGCAGTATTTT. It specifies CASSFIPILSISSTDTQYF.

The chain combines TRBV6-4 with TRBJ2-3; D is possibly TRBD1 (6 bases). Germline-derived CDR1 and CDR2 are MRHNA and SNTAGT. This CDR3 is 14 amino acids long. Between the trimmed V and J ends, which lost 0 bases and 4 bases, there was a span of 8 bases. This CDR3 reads CASSDSEGADTQYF. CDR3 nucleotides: TGTGCCAGCAGTGACTCAGAGGGGGCAGATACGCAGTATTTT.

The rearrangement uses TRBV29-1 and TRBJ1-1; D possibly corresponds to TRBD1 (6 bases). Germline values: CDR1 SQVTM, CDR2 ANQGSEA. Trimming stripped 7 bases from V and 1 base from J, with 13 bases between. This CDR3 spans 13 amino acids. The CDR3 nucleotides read TGCAGCGCAGGAGCAGGGGCGAACACTGAAGCTTTCTTT. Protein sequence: CSAGAGANTEAFF. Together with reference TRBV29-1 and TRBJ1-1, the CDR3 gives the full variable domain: SAVISQKPSRDICQRGTSLTIQCQVDSQVTMMFWYRQQPGQSLTLIATANQGSEATYESGFVIDKFPISRPNLTFSTLTVSNMSPEDSSIYLCSAGAGANTEAFFGQGTRLTVV.

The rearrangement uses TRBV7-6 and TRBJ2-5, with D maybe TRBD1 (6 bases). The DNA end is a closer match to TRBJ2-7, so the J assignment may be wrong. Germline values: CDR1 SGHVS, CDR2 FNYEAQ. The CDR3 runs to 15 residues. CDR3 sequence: CASSLSGTKPYEQYF. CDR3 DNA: TGTGCCAGCAGCTTATCCGGGACAAAACCCTACGAGCAGTACTTC.

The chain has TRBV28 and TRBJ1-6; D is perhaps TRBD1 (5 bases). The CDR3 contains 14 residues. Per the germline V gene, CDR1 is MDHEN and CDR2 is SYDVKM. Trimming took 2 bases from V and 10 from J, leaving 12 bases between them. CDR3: CASSLRGLGSPLHF. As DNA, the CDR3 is TGTGCCAGCAGTTTAAGGGGATTAGGGTCACCCCTCCACTTT.

This CDR3 is CSAQEENEKLFF. CDR3 nucleotides: TGCAGCGCCCAGGAAGAAAATGAAAAACTGTTTTTT. The chain recombines TRBV29-1 with TRBJ1-4; D remains unclear. The length of the CDR3 is 12 residues. V lost 7 bases to trimming and J lost 5 bases, with 11 bases between them. Germline CDR1 SQVTM, CDR2 ANQGSEA.